One sample yielded the 18 T cell receptor beta chains listed below, sequenced in a study of blood T cell repertoires in COVID-19. Assay: immunoSEQ multiplex PCR; the TCRdb copy retains only in-frame clones and omits some. The sample has roughly 260,000 clones; approximately 89% are singletons. Sequencing was carried out using peripheral blood. The receptors originated from a man aged 40-49 years who had recovered from COVID-19.

This chain joins TRBV9 and TRBJ1-4; no clear D. V was cut by 4 bases and J by 0 bases, with 13 bases left in between. The CDR3 is 16 amino acids. Germline V lookup: CDR1 SGDLS, CDR2 YYNGEE. The CDR3 region has the DNA TGTGCCAGCAGCTCCCGGTGGAGTCCAACTAATGAAAAACTGTTTTTT. Translated: CASSSRWSPTNEKLFF.

The chain links TRBV11-2 to TRBJ2-1; 9 bases agree with TRBD2. CDR3 length equals 18 residues. The ends lost 4 bases at V and 4 bases at J; junction bases unmatched: 14. CDR1 is SGHAT, CDR2 FQNNGV, per germline. The DNA of the CDR3 is TGTGCCAGCAGCTCCCTGGCGGGAGGGGAAGTCCGGTACAATGAGCAGTTCTTC. Its protein product is CASSSLAGGEVRYNEQFF.

V is TRBV12-3 or TRBV12-4 and J is TRBJ2-5, with D possibly matching TRBD1 (5 bases). Trimming removed 6 bases at V and 5 bases at J, with 7 bases between. There are 11 residues in the CDR3. The CDR3 reads CASSYRETQYF. The DNA of the CDR3 is TGTGCCAGCAGCTACAGGGAGACCCAGTACTTC.

V usage is TRBV4-1 and J usage is TRBJ2-7; D is perhaps TRBD1 (5 bases). The V and J ends lost 1 base and 3 bases respectively, with 7 bases between them. The CDR3 is 13 amino acids. From germline, CDR1 is MGHRA and CDR2 YSYEKL. CDR3 nucleotide sequence: TGCGCCAGCAGCCAAGTCGACAGCTACGAGCAGTACTTC. Translation gives CASSQVDSYEQYF.

The table lists this clone with a count of one. V is TRBV15 and J is TRBJ1-1, with 9 bases lining up with TRBD1. The CDR3 totals 17 residues. Germline V gives CDR1 LNHNV, CDR2 YYDKDF (reference sequence). The V and J ends lost 6 bases and 1 base, in that order; junction bases with no gene match: 12. The CDR3 nucleotides read TGTGCCACCAGTGATACAGGGGGCTACCACCCGAACACTGAAGCTTTCTTT. Translating it yields CATSDTGGYHPNTEAFF. Full variable domain (outside the CDR3, taken from reference TRBV15 and TRBJ1-1): DAMVIQNPRYQVTQFGKPVTLSCSQTLNHNVMYWYQQKSSQAPKLLFHYYDKDFNNEADTPDNFQSRRPNTSFCFLDIRSPGLGDTAMYLCATSDTGGYHPNTEAFFGQGTRLTVV.

The V and J genes are TRBV11-3 and TRBJ2-1; D is possibly TRBD1 (5 bases). The CDR3 sequence is 15 residues long. The V end lost 1 base, the J end lost 5 bases, and 12 bases lay between the germline ends. Germline V gene data show CDR1 as SGHNT and CDR2 as YENEEA. The CDR3 region is CASSLVLGPNNEQFF. Written as DNA, the CDR3 is TGTGCCAGCAGCTTAGTGTTGGGGCCAAACAATGAGCAGTTCTTC.

This chain uses TRBV19 with TRBJ1-2, with 11 bases identical to TRBD1. The trim removed 2 bases at V and 7 bases at J, leaving 3 bases unmatched. Germline lookup yields CDR1 LNHDA and CDR2 SQIVND (reference sequence). This CDR3 is 14 amino acids long. The CDR3 sequence is CASSIQDRGPGYTF. The CDR3 coding sequence is TGTGCCAGTAGTATACAGGACAGGGGGCCTGGCTACACCTTC.

This chain links TRBV7-9 with TRBJ2-7, with 7 bases identical to TRBD1. V gave up 5 bases and J gave up 7 bases; unmatched junction bases: 8. CDR3 length: 13 amino acids. Germline CDR1 and CDR2: SEHNR and FQNEAQ (reference sequence). CDR3 region: CASSHKTGWEQYF. In DNA, the CDR3 is TGTGCCAGCAGCCACAAGACAGGGTGGGAGCAGTACTTC.

This chain joins TRBV9 and TRBJ2-1, with 8 positions matching TRBD2. Per the germline V gene, CDR1 is SGDLS and CDR2 is YYNGEE. The CDR3 is 14 residues long. The V segment lost 3 bases and the J segment 9 bases; nucleotides outside the gene matches: 8. CDR3 sequence (DNA): TGTGCCAGCAGCGCCAGGACTAGCAGGGGTGAGCAGTTCTTC. Translated, it gives CASSARTSRGEQFF.

The chain is built from TRBV6-4 and TRBJ1-6, with unresolved D. The CDR3 spans 13 residues. V gave up 3 bases and J gave up 10 bases, with 10 bases separating them. Germline lookup yields CDR1 MRHNA and CDR2 SNTAGT. The CDR3 region is CASSEGMGSPLHF. CDR3 DNA sequence: TGTGCCAGCAGTGAGGGCATGGGCTCACCCCTCCACTTT.

This chain uses TRBV12-5 with TRBJ2-2; 10 bases align to TRBD2. Trimming took 4 bases from V and 7 from J; bases not matched to a gene: 9. The CDR3 loop spans 16 amino acids. CDR1 is LGHNT, CDR2 FRNRAP, per germline. CDR3 protein: CASGSRIAGGVGELFF. The CDR3 DNA is TGTGCTAGTGGTTCTCGAATAGCGGGGGGTGTCGGGGAGCTGTTTTTT.

This rearrangement joins TRBV6-2 or TRBV6-3 to TRBJ2-1; TRBD2 agrees at 7 bases. Unmatched junction bases numbered 8, after V lost 2 bases and J lost 7 bases. Germline CDR1 is MNHEY and CDR2 is SVGEGT. This CDR3 has 15 amino acids. This CDR3 is CASSYGGRSGNEQFF. CDR3 in DNA: TGTGCCAGCAGTTACGGCGGGAGAAGTGGGAATGAGCAGTTCTTC.

The CDR3 DNA reads TGTGCCTTCTGTTGGACAGGTGCCACTGAAGCTTTCTTT. Its protein is CAFCWTGATEAFF. The gene calls are TRBV3-1 (or the pseudogene TRBV3-2) and TRBJ1-1; 7 bases are shared with TRBD1. Germline assignment: CDR1 LGHDT and CDR2 YNNKEL (reference sequence). This CDR3 is 13 amino acids long. V shed 11 bases and J 4 bases; nucleotides not matched to a gene: 10.

The rearrangement links TRBV7-8 to TRBJ2-1; 16 positions agree with TRBD2. Germline V gene lookup returns CDR1 SGHVS and CDR2 FQNEAQ. CDR3 length: 15 amino acids. Unmatched junction bases numbered 3, after V lost 5 bases and J lost 8 bases. In DNA, the CDR3 is TGTGCCAGCAGCCGGGGACTAGCGGGGGGGTATGAGCAGTTCTTC. Translated, it gives CASSRGLAGGYEQFF.

The gene calls are TRBV3-1 (or the pseudogene TRBV3-2) and TRBJ2-7; 8 bases line up with TRBD2. In germline, CDR1 is LGHDT, CDR2 YNNKEL (reference sequence). The CDR3 runs to 14 residues. V shed 4 bases and J 2 bases; nucleotides not matched to a gene: 4. The CDR3 coding sequence is TGTGCCAGCAGCCCGGGACTAGGCACCTACGAGCAGTACTTC. Its protein product is CASSPGLGTYEQYF.

The chain's CDR3 is CASSWDSFYGYTF. The CDR3 nucleotides are TGTGCCAGCAGTTGGGACAGCTTCTATGGCTACACCTTC. This chain uses TRBV6-2 or TRBV6-3 with TRBJ1-2, with 7 bases that match TRBD1. V trimming: 4 bases; J trimming: 4 bases; junction bases outside the gene matches: 3. CDR3 length: 13 amino acids. CDR1 MNHEY and CDR2 SVGEGT come from the germline V gene.

Worth noting for this clone: The sample holds other DNA sequences that translate to the same CDR3. The rearrangement links TRBV7-3 to TRBJ2-5; weak D call: TRBD2 (8 bases). Germline CDR1 is SGHTA and CDR2 is FQGTGA. CDR3 length: 16 amino acids. V was trimmed by 3 bases and J by 4 bases, leaving 18 bases between them. In nucleotides, the CDR3 is TGTGCCAGCAGCTTCGGGAGGGGGCGAGGGGGAGAGACCCAGTACTTC. It yields the protein CASSFGRGRGGETQYF.

CDR3 region: CASSPWGQRRNTEAFF. The CDR3, as DNA: TGTGCCAGTAGTCCCTGGGGACAGCGGAGGAACACTGAAGCTTTCTTT. The chain employs TRBV19 and TRBJ1-1; 7 bases map to TRBD1. Trimming took 5 bases from V and 1 from J; bases not matched to a gene: 10. CDR1 LNHDA and CDR2 SQIVND come from the germline V gene (reference sequence). CDR3 length: 16 amino acids.